The rows below give T cell receptor beta chains drawn from one sample of a study of blood T cell repertoires in COVID-19. Sequencing was performed with immunoSEQ multiplex PCR; in TCRdb, only in-frame clones are kept and a portion is missing. The sample consists of 150,000 or so clones, roughly 83% of them appearing once. Sequenced sample: PBMCs or T cells enriched from blood (not recorded which). The receptors come from a woman in her 50s who had recovered from COVID-19. Each CDR3 is given with its conserved first and last residue. Each record gives: J gene, D gene, clone size, V gene, CDR3 DNA, CDR3 protein. The D gene is left open where the match is weak. Rows may omit the clone size; those that give it use once, few, many or a size class.

>TRBJ1-1|-|-|TRBV5-1
TGCGCCAGCAGCTTGGGGGGCGGGGACACTGAAGCTTTCTTT
CASSLGGGDTEAFF
>TRBJ2-3|TRBD1|-|TRBV19
TGTGCCAGTAGGAAAGACAGGGGAAGTGGAGATACGCAGTATTTT
CASRKDRGSGDTQYF
>TRBJ1-1|TRBD1|-|TRBV9
TGTGCCAGCAGCGTTCAGGGGGCGCTGGGAAACACTGAAGCTTTCTTT
CASSVQGALGNTEAFF
>TRBJ2-3|TRBD2|-|TRBV5-1
TGCGCCAGCAGCTTGGCCTTTGGGGCTAGCGGGGATACGCAGTATTTT
CASSLAFGASGDTQYF
>TRBJ1-2|TRBD1|once|TRBV30
TGTGCCTGGAGCGGACAGGGCCTCTATGGCTACACCTTC
CAWSGQGLYGYTF
>TRBJ2-1|TRBD2|-|TRBV7-3
TGTGCCAGTTCCGGGACTAGCTACGACAATGAGCAGTTCTTC
CASSGTSYDNEQFF
>TRBJ1-6|TRBD1|once|TRBV11-2
TGTGCCAGCAGCTTGAGAGGAACAGGGGGTAATTCACCCCTCCACTTT
CASSLRGTGGNSPLHF
>TRBJ2-1|TRBD2|-|TRBV7-2
TGTGCCAGCAGTTACCGCGGGAGTCGCCCCTACAATGAGCAGTTCTTC
CASSYRGSRPYNEQFF
>TRBJ2-1|-|-|TRBV27
TGTGCCAGCAGTTTGGATACTAGTGTAGCCTTGGATGAGCAGTTCTTC
CASSLDTSVALDEQFF
>TRBJ1-2|TRBD1|-|TRBV30
TGTGCCTGGAGTGACACGGGCAGGGGGCTCGGCTACACCTTC
CAWSDTGRGLGYTF
>TRBJ2-5|TRBD2|-|TRBV11-2
TGTGCCAGCAGCTCAAAAAGCGGGAGGGGAGAGACCCAGTACTTC
CASSSKSGRGETQYF
>TRBJ1-4|-|-|TRBV7-9
TGTGCCAGCAGCTTAGGCGGGGAATCCGAAAAACTGTTTTTT
CASSLGGESEKLFF
>TRBJ1-5|TRBD1|-|TRBV30
TGTGCCTGGGGTTCCGGGACAGGGAGTCAGCCCCAGCATTTT
CAWGSGTGSQPQHF
>TRBJ1-1|-|-|TRBV5-6
TGTGCCAGCAGCTTGGCGGTTGCCAGGGCAAACACTGAAGCTTTCTTT
CASSLAVARANTEAFF
>TRBJ2-1|TRBD1|-|TRBV5-8
TGTGCCAGCAGCTTAGAGACAGGGACCTACAATGAGCAGTTCTTC
CASSLETGTYNEQFF
>TRBJ2-3|TRBD2|-|TRBV6-2/TRBV6-3
TGTGCCAGCAGCTCGGGACTAGCGGGAGCGTCAGATACGCAGTATTTT
CASSSGLAGASDTQYF
>TRBJ2-5|-|-|TRBV20-1
TGCAGTGCTAGGAGAGAGACCCAGTACTTC
CSARRETQYF
>TRBJ1-1|-|-|TRBV15
TGTGCCACCAGCAGAGTCCCCGGGGACACTGAAGCTTTCTTT
CATSRVPGDTEAFF
>TRBJ1-1|TRBD1|-|TRBV10-3
TGTGCCATCAGTGCAACAGGGGGCGCGGGGGCTTTCTTT
CAISATGGAGAFF
>TRBJ1-1|TRBD1|-|TRBV7-9
TGTGCCAGCACACTTTGGACAGGGAAATTGAACACTGAAGCTTTCTTT
CASTLWTGKLNTEAFF
>TRBJ1-6|-|-|TRBV27
TGTGCCAGCCGGTCCGGGGGGCTAGACGCCTATAATTCACCCCTCCACTTT
CASRSGGLDAYNSPLHF
>TRBJ2-1|TRBD2|-|TRBV5-4
TGTGCCAGCAGCTTTGGGGGAGGGTTCGACAATGAGCAGTTCTTC
CASSFGGGFDNEQFF
>TRBJ1-2|-|-|TRBV6-5
TGTGCCAGCACCCCGGTCCGGGTGCGGGGCTACACCTTC
CASTPVRVRGYTF
>TRBJ2-3|TRBD1|-|TRBV6-5
TGTGCCAGCAGTTCGACAGGGACTACGCAGTATTTT
CASSSTGTTQYF
>TRBJ2-2|-|-|TRBV4-1
TGCGCCAGCAGCCAAGTTTTTGCGGTAACCGGGGAGCTGTTTTTT
CASSQVFAVTGELFF
>TRBJ2-5|TRBD1|-|TRBV5-1
TGCGCCAGCAGCTATAGACAGGGCCCAGAGACCCAGTACTTC
CASSYRQGPETQYF
>TRBJ1-4|TRBD1|-|TRBV9
TGTGCCAGCAGCCCCGAGGCGACAGGGGGCAGTGAAAAACTGTTTTTT
CASSPEATGGSEKLFF
>TRBJ1-1|-|-|TRBV20-1
TGCAGTGCAAGCGGAAACACTGAAGCTTTCTTT
CSASGNTEAFF
>TRBJ2-3|TRBD2|-|TRBV5-1
TGCGCCAGCAGCTTGGAGCCTAGCGGGGGCGAACTCACAGATACGCAGTATTTT
CASSLEPSGGELTDTQYF
>TRBJ1-4|-|-|TRBV21-1
TGTGCCAGCAGCCATTCGGCCCGCAGGGAAAATGAAAAACTGTTTTTT
CASSHSARRENEKLFF
>TRBJ1-5|-|-|TRBV18
TGTGCCAGCTCACCACTTCAGGATCAGCCCCAGCATTTT
CASSPLQDQPQHF
>TRBJ1-6|-|once|TRBV5-6
TGTGCCAGCAGCCCGAACGGGGGGTATAATTCACCCCTCCACTTT
CASSPNGGYNSPLHF
>TRBJ2-3|TRBD1|-|TRBV28
TGTGCCAGCAGTCACCGGGACAGTCCCACAGATACGCAGTATTTT
CASSHRDSPTDTQYF
>TRBJ1-2|-|-|TRBV30
TGTGCCTGGAGTGTACCTTCCAGTCAAGGCTACACCTTC
CAWSVPSSQGYTF
>TRBJ1-2|-|-|TRBV12-5
TGTGCTAGTGGTTTGGTACCCGCAGGGGATACCTATGGCTACACCTTC
CASGLVPAGDTYGYTF
>TRBJ1-1|TRBD1|-|TRBV30
TGTGCCTGGAGCGGACAGGCCTACACTGAAGCTTTCTTT
CAWSGQAYTEAFF
>TRBJ1-1|-|-|TRBV6-5
TGTGCCAGCAGTTACTCGCGGGTAGGCGACACTGAAGCTTTCTTT
CASSYSRVGDTEAFF
>TRBJ1-3|-|-|TRBV3-1/TRBV3-2
TGTGCCAGCAGCCCCTCAACGGGGGTTGGAAACACCATATATTTT
CASSPSTGVGNTIYF
>TRBJ2-1|TRBD2|-|TRBV28
TGTGCCAGCAGGGGACTAGCGGGGGGGTCCTACAATGAGCAGTTCTTC
CASRGLAGGSYNEQFF
>TRBJ1-1|-|-|TRBV4-3
TGCGCCAGCAGCCAAGACCCCCCTCAGGGGTCGACTGAAGCTTTCTTT
CASSQDPPQGSTEAFF
>TRBJ1-5|-|-|TRBV2
TGTGCCAGCAATTGGGGGGATCAGCCCCAGCATTTT
CASNWGDQPQHF
>TRBJ1-3|-|-|TRBV19
TGTGCCAGTAGTATCTCCTCGGTCTCTGGAAACACCATATATTTT
CASSISSVSGNTIYF
>TRBJ2-1|TRBD2|-|TRBV9
TGTGCCAGCAGCGGAGCCGGCATTGCGGGAGATGAGCAGTTCTTC
CASSGAGIAGDEQFF
>TRBJ1-4|-|-|TRBV12-3/TRBV12-4
TGTGCCAGCAGTCGACAGACATATGAAAAACTGTTTTTT
CASSRQTYEKLFF
>TRBJ1-5|-|-|TRBV7-2
TGTGCCAGCAGCTTACGGGGTGGGAATCAGCCCCAGCATTTT
CASSLRGGNQPQHF
>TRBJ2-5|TRBD2|-|TRBV4-1
TGCGCCAGCAGCCACGACCCCGGGACTAGCGGGACACAGACCCAGTACTTC
CASSHDPGTSGTQTQYF
>TRBJ1-3|-|-|TRBV6-6
TGTGCCAGCAGCCCACTTGTGTTGGGGGGGCCCTTTGCCTCTTTGGTTGACACCATATATTTT
CASSPLVLGGPFASLVDTIYF
>TRBJ2-2|-|-|TRBV28
TGTGCCAGCAGTTTACCCGAACCGCGCACCGGGGAGCTGTTTTTT
CASSLPEPRTGELFF
>TRBJ1-4|TRBD1|-|TRBV9
TGTGCCAGCAGCGTAGGGGTCTCGACAGGGATGGTTGAAAAACTGTTTTTT
CASSVGVSTGMVEKLFF
>TRBJ1-5|-|-|TRBV4-3
TGCGCCAGCAGCCAAGCCTGGACAGGCAATCAGCCCCAGCATTTT
CASSQAWTGNQPQHF
>TRBJ2-1|TRBD2|-|TRBV11-3
TGTGCCAGCAGCTCGCCGGGACTAGCGGGAGCAAGAGCCAATGAGCAGTTCTTC
CASSSPGLAGARANEQFF
>TRBJ2-1|TRBD2|-|TRBV11-3
TGTGCCAGCAGCCCGACGACTAGCGGAAGCTCCTACAATGAGCAGTTCTTC
CASSPTTSGSSYNEQFF
>TRBJ1-5|-|-|TRBV6-2/TRBV6-3
TGTGCCAGCAGTTCTGGTTCGGGTTCCCTTGGGCCCCAGCATTTT
CASSSGSGSLGPQHF
>TRBJ2-3|TRBD2|few|TRBV7-9
TGTGCCAGCAGCGTAGGTAGCGGGGACTTAGATACGCAGTATTTT
CASSVGSGDLDTQYF
>TRBJ1-2|-|-|TRBV29-1
TGCAGCGTTTCCAGCGACGGCTACACCTTC
CSVSSDGYTF